One and the same sample provided the 24 T cell receptor beta chains below, sequenced in a study of blood T cell repertoires in COVID-19. Assay: immunoSEQ multiplex PCR; the TCRdb copy retains only in-frame clones and omits some. The data contain about 310,000 clones, 90% of them seen just once; the ten biggest clones take up around 0.93%. The specimen was peripheral blood. These receptors were collected from a woman in her forties with COVID-19, enrolled during active disease.

This sequence joins TRBV30 and TRBJ1-5; TRBD1 is a possible D gene (5 bases). Trimming removed 2 bases at V and 12 bases at J, with 14 bases between. This CDR3 is 12 amino acids long. In germline, CDR1 is GTSNPN, CDR2 SVGIG (reference sequence). The CDR3 DNA is TGTGCCTGGAGTCCCGCGGGGCAGGTCCAGCATTTT. Translating it yields CAWSPAGQVQHF.

V is TRBV30 and J is TRBJ1-5; 7 nucleotides match TRBD1. The CDR3 has 13 residues. The V gene end was trimmed by 2 bases and the J gene end by 7 bases; junction bases not matched to a gene: 5. Germline CDR1 GTSNPN, CDR2 SVGIG (reference sequence). The CDR3 protein is CAWSQGVGQPQHF. CDR3 in DNA: TGTGCCTGGAGTCAGGGGGTCGGGCAGCCCCAGCATTTT.

The count of this clone is one. The chain recombines TRBV9 with TRBJ1-1; 7 nucleotides line up with TRBD1. From germline, CDR1 is SGDLS and CDR2 YYNGEE. The CDR3 has 15 amino acids. After removal of 3 bases from V and 2 bases from J, the junction contained 7 bases not matched to a gene. The CDR3, as DNA: TGTGCCAGCAGCGCCCGGGACAGTATTAACACTGAAGCTTTCTTT. It yields the protein CASSARDSINTEAFF.

This chain connects TRBV11-1 to TRBJ1-2; D remains unclear. Trimming removed 4 bases at V and 6 bases at J, with 12 bases between. Germline V gives CDR1 SGHAT, CDR2 FQDESV (reference sequence). The CDR3 sequence is 13 residues long. CDR3 loop: CASSSGLLDGYTF. In nucleotides, the CDR3 is TGTGCCAGCAGCTCCGGACTATTAGATGGCTACACCTTC.

J is TRBJ2-1 and V is TRBV19; the match to TRBD1 covers 9 bases. The CDR3 is 15 amino acids. Germline V gives CDR1 LNHDA, CDR2 SQIVND (reference sequence). J lost 10 bases, V lost 6 bases, and 13 bases had no gene match. The CDR3 spells CASRNPGQGEREQFF. The CDR3 nucleotides read TGTGCCAGTAGAAATCCGGGACAGGGAGAGCGGGAGCAGTTCTTC.

The rearrangement joins TRBV7-8 to TRBJ1-5, with a tentative D call TRBD1 (6 bases). The CDR3 totals 17 residues. Trimming pared 2 bases from V and 3 bases from J, leaving 17 bases between. Germline values: CDR1 SGHVS, CDR2 FQNEAQ. The DNA of the CDR3 is TGTGCCAGCAGCTTATTGGGTACAGGGACGATCAATCAGCCCCAGCATTTT. Encoded protein: CASSLLGTGTINQPQHF.

J is TRBJ2-2 and V is TRBV2, with 7 bases identical to TRBD2. The junction had 4 bases not matched to a gene; V was cut back by 6 bases and J by 0 bases. The CDR3 has 15 residues. Germline V gene lookup returns CDR1 SNHLY and CDR2 FYNNEI. As DNA, the CDR3 is TGTGCCAGCAGGATCGGGACTACGAACACCGGGGAGCTGTTTTTT. This translates into CASRIGTTNTGELFF.

V and J are TRBV6-2 or TRBV6-3 and TRBJ1-1; D is unclear. The germline V and J ends were trimmed by 5 bases and 0 bases, with 13 bases remaining between them. Germline V gene lookup returns CDR1 MNHEY and CDR2 SVGEGT. This CDR3 spans 15 amino acids. The CDR3 DNA follows: TGTGCCAGCAGTAACGCGCCCTTGTTGAACACTGAAGCTTTCTTT. It is translated as CASSNAPLLNTEAFF.

J is TRBJ2-1 and V is TRBV7-8; D possibly corresponds to TRBD2 (6 bases). Germline V CDR1 and CDR2: SGHVS, FQNEAQ. V was trimmed by 2 bases and J by 4 bases, leaving 9 bases between them. The CDR3 is made up of 14 amino acids. The CDR3, as DNA: TGTGCCAGCAGCTTATGGGACTTTTACAATGAGCAGTTCTTC. Its translation is CASSLWDFYNEQFF.

The J gene is TRBJ2-1, the V gene TRBV5-1; 7 nucleotides match TRBD2. The CDR3 runs 13 residues. Per the germline V gene, CDR1 is SGHRS and CDR2 is YFSETQ. Trimming at V came to 3 bases and at J to 4 bases, leaving 1 base not matched to a gene. The CDR3 DNA reads TGCGCCAGCAGCTCCGGGGGGTACAATGAGCAGTTCTTC. Translating it yields CASSSGGYNEQFF.

The J gene is TRBJ2-2, the V gene TRBV14, with a tentative D call TRBD1 (5 bases). Germline V gene sequence: CDR1 SGHDN, CDR2 FVKESK. CDR3 length: 15 residues. V was pared by 5 bases and J by 4 bases, with 14 bases between. The CDR3 nucleotides read TGTGCCAGCAGCGCCAGGGTTTCGGGCACCGGGGAGCTGTTTTTT. Its protein product is CASSARVSGTGELFF. Looking up the rest from reference TRBV14 and TRBJ2-2 gives the full variable domain: EAGVTQFPSHSVIEKGQTVTLRCDPISGHDNLYWYRRVMGKEIKFLLHFVKESKQDESGMPNNRFLAERTGGTYSTLKVQPAELEDSGVYFCASSARVSGTGELFFGEGSRLTVL.

This chain joins TRBV9 and TRBJ2-1; D remains ambiguous. The V gene's germline CDR1 is SGDLS and CDR2 YYNGEE. Trimming removed 2 bases from V and 8 bases from J, with 8 bases in between. The CDR3 covers 12 residues. CDR3 DNA sequence: TGTGCCAGCAGCGTTAGCCTACATGAGCAGTTCTTC. It translates to CASSVSLHEQFF.

V usage is TRBV29-1 and J usage is TRBJ2-7, with D possibly TRBD1 on 5 matching bases. V dropped 2 bases and J dropped 2 bases, with 13 bases sitting between them. The germline CDR1 and CDR2 sequences are SQVTM and ANQGSEA. This CDR3 is 14 amino acids long. The CDR3 DNA reads as TGCAGCGTTGAAATCTTCGACAGACCCTACGAGCAGTACTTC. Translated: CSVEIFDRPYEQYF.

The chain uses TRBV5-1 and TRBJ2-6; tentative D call: TRBD1 (6 bases). The V end lost 3 bases, the J end lost 2 bases, and 12 bases lay between the germline ends. The CDR3 is 16 residues long. Germline CDR1 is SGHRS and CDR2 is YFSETQ. CDR3 loop: CASSWEQGTGANVLTF. Here the CDR3 DNA reads TGCGCCAGCAGCTGGGAACAGGGAACTGGGGCCAACGTCCTGACTTTC.

This chain uses TRBV4-3 with TRBJ1-2; the D gene is possibly TRBD1 (5 bases). The CDR3 totals 13 residues. V was cut by 0 bases and J by 8 bases, with 10 bases left in between. Germline V gene sequence: CDR1 LGHNA, CDR2 YSLEER. CDR3 residues: CASSQDRVGGYTF. The CDR3 DNA is TGCGCCAGCAGCCAAGACAGGGTGGGCGGCTACACCTTC.

The chain employs TRBV7-2 and TRBJ2-7; D call uncertain. Germline assignment: CDR1 SGHTA and CDR2 FQGNSA. The CDR3 consists of 17 residues. V dropped 2 bases and J dropped 4 bases, with 21 bases sitting between them. The CDR3 sequence: CASSLSVARPIPYEQYF. In DNA, the CDR3 is TGTGCCAGCAGCTTAAGTGTAGCCCGCCCAATCCCTTACGAGCAGTACTTC. The whole variable domain, remainder taken from reference TRBV7-2 and TRBJ2-7, is GAGVSQSPSNKVTEKGKDVELRCDPISGHTALYWYRQSLGQGLEFLIYFQGNSAPDKSGLPSDRFSAERTGGSVSTLTIQRTQQEDSAVYLCASSLSVARPIPYEQYFGPGTRLTVT.

The rearrangement uses TRBV6-1 and TRBJ2-2, with D possibly matching TRBD1 (5 bases). This CDR3 contains 14 residues. The germline V gene encodes CDR1 MNHNS and CDR2 SASEGT. The V and J ends lost 2 bases and 6 bases respectively, with 10 bases between them. The CDR3 DNA reads TGTGCCAGCAGTGAAAGGGGAATAGCCGGGGAGCTGTTTTTT. Its translation is CASSERGIAGELFF.

There are a few counts of this clone. The chain couples TRBV5-1 to TRBJ1-1; 11 bases align to TRBD1. Germline lookup yields CDR1 SGHRS and CDR2 YFSETQ. The length of the CDR3 is 16 residues. With 4 bases clipped from V and 4 bases from J, the junction kept 9 bases outside the gene matches. CDR3 in amino acids: CASSRTGTGGLTEAFF. CDR3 coding DNA: TGCGCCAGCAGCCGTACCGGGACAGGGGGGCTCACTGAAGCTTTCTTT. Full variable domain (missing parts from reference TRBV5-1 and TRBJ1-1): KAGVTQTPRYLIKTRGQQVTLSCSPISGHRSVSWYQQTPGQGLQFLFEYFSETQRNKGNFPGRFSGRQFSNSRSEMNVSTLELGDSALYLCASSRTGTGGLTEAFFGQGTRLTVV.

The V call is TRBV5-1, the J call TRBJ2-7; the match to TRBD1 covers 9 bases. V shed 4 bases, J shed 4 bases, and the junction held 3 bases outside the gene matches. The CDR3 loop spans 13 amino acids. Germline CDR1 SGHRS, CDR2 YFSETQ. CDR3: CASSMGTGYEQYF. Here the CDR3 DNA reads TGCGCCAGCAGCATGGGGACAGGGTACGAGCAGTACTTC.

This chain connects TRBV7-2 to TRBJ2-7, with a possible D match to TRBD2 (6 bases). The V gene's germline CDR1 is SGHTA and CDR2 FQGNSA. The CDR3 consists of 15 residues. V gave up 0 bases and J gave up 6 bases, with 15 bases separating them. Here the CDR3 reads CASSLANGRRSEQYF. The CDR3 DNA is TGTGCCAGCAGCTTAGCAAACGGGAGAAGGTCCGAGCAGTACTTC.

This clone has a single count. The rearrangement uses TRBV9 and TRBJ1-4; 8 bases are shared with TRBD1. Losses at the gene ends were 3 bases for V and 5 bases for J; bases not matched to a gene: 3. This CDR3 region has 14 residues. CDR1 is SGDLS, CDR2 YYNGEE, per germline. The CDR3 spells CASSATGGNEKLFF. CDR3 in DNA: TGTGCCAGCAGCGCAACAGGGGGGAATGAAAAACTGTTTTTT. Together with reference TRBV9 and TRBJ1-4, the CDR3 gives the full variable domain: DSGVTQTPKHLITATGQRVTLRCSPRSGDLSVYWYQQSLDQGLQFLIQYYNGEERAKGNILERFSAQQFPDLHSELNLSSLELGDSALYFCASSATGGNEKLFFGSGTQLSVL.

This clone is a singleton in its sample. V and J are TRBV19 and TRBJ1-1; 11 bases fit TRBD1. Trimming removed 5 bases from V and 6 bases from J; junction bases left unmatched: 8. Per the germline V gene, CDR1 is LNHDA and CDR2 is SQIVND (reference sequence). The CDR3 totals 15 residues. The CDR3 region has the DNA TGTGCCAGTAGTTTGGACAGGGGGCTAATGTCTGAAGCTTTCTTT. Amino acids: CASSLDRGLMSEAFF.

The table lists this clone with a few counts. V and J are TRBV27 and TRBJ2-1; 10 bases are a match to TRBD2. Germline CDR1 is MNHEY and CDR2 is SMNVEV (reference sequence). This CDR3 comprises 18 residues. V was pared by 3 bases and J by 1 base, with 9 bases of the junction left unmatched. The CDR3 is CASSFPSSGSLSYNEQFF. The CDR3 bases are TGTGCCAGCAGTTTTCCTTCTAGCGGGAGCTTATCCTACAATGAGCAGTTCTTC.

V usage is TRBV7-9 and J usage is TRBJ1-5; 9 nucleotides agree with TRBD1. CDR1 is SEHNR, CDR2 FQNEAQ, per germline (reference sequence). Trimming removed 5 bases from V and 0 bases from J; junction bases left unmatched: 2. The CDR3 contains 15 residues. The CDR3 DNA sequence: TGTGCCAGCAGCCAACAGGGGGCTAGCAATCAGCCCCAGCATTTT. Its translation is CASSQQGASNQPQHF.